What follows are 8 T cell receptor beta chains derived from one specimen sequenced in a study of blood T cell repertoires in COVID-19. Sequencing was performed with immunoSEQ multiplex PCR; in TCRdb, only in-frame clones are kept and a portion is missing. The sample comprises 300,000 to 350,000 clones, more than 70% of which are singletons, and about 0.94% rests with the top ten. The sample was PBMCs or T cells enriched from blood (not recorded which). The receptors originated from a woman aged 25-40 years who had been exposed to COVID-19.

The rearrangement links TRBV27 to TRBJ1-2; the D gene is possibly TRBD1 (5 bases). The CDR3 is made up of 19 amino acids. V lost 6 bases and J 1 base, leaving 27 bases between the germline ends. Germline CDR1 is MNHEY and CDR2 is SMNVEV (reference sequence). The CDR3 coding sequence is TGTGCCAGCAGAGGGGTTATAAGGGCTGTATACGACCATAACTATGGCTACACCTTC. It yields the protein CASRGVIRAVYDHNYGYTF.

This chain joins TRBV18 and TRBJ1-1; 9 bases line up with TRBD1. V was pared by 4 bases and J by 8 bases, with 5 bases of the junction left unmatched. Germline CDR1 is KGHSH and CDR2 is LQKENI. This CDR3 is built from 13 residues. The CDR3 region is CASSRDRDREAFF. As DNA, the CDR3 is TGTGCCAGCTCACGGGACAGGGACCGGGAAGCTTTCTTT.

The V gene is TRBV14, the J gene TRBJ1-1; TRBD1 aligns across 9 bases. This CDR3 is 16 amino acids long. V lost 4 bases and J lost 1; bases outside the gene matches: 7. Looked up from germline, CDR1 is SGHDN and CDR2 is FVKESK. DNA of the CDR3: TGTGCCAGCAGCCGCCCGGGACAGGGACCGAACACTGAAGCTTTCTTT. It translates to CASSRPGQGPNTEAFF.

The chain carries TRBV3-1 (or the pseudogene TRBV3-2) and TRBJ2-1; 8 bases are shared with TRBD1. The CDR3 length is 17 residues. Germline trimming cut 2 bases from V and 7 bases from J; bases unmatched to any gene: 13. CDR1 and CDR2 (germline): LGHDT, YNNKEL (reference sequence). The CDR3 region has the DNA TGTGCCAGCAGCCAACGGACAGGGAACGGTCGTAGGAATGAGCAGTTCTTC. It yields the protein CASSQRTGNGRRNEQFF.

This chain uses TRBV3-1 (or the pseudogene TRBV3-2) with TRBJ1-2, with TRBD1 identical over 8 bases. The V gene's germline CDR1 is LGHDT and CDR2 YNNKEL (reference sequence). Trimming at V came to 2 bases and at J to 4 bases, leaving 6 bases not matched to a gene. The CDR3 runs 15 residues. CDR3 in DNA: TGTGCCAGCAGCCAACTTCCGACAGGGGCCTATGGCTACACCTTC. Encoded protein: CASSQLPTGAYGYTF.

This clone has just one count. This CDR3 reads CASRRNQETQYF. In nucleotides, the CDR3 is TGTGCCAGCAGGAGGAACCAAGAGACCCAGTACTTC. The chain is built from TRBV6-5 and TRBJ2-5; D unresolved. Germline V gene lookup returns CDR1 MNHEY and CDR2 SVGAGI. The CDR3 has 12 amino acids. Trimming took off 6 bases at V and 0 bases at J, with 5 bases between the two ends.

This chain uses TRBV25-1 with TRBJ2-7, with 8 bases lining up with TRBD1. V trimming: 5 bases; J trimming: 7 bases; junction bases outside the gene matches: 7. The CDR3 loop spans 13 amino acids. Germline assignment: CDR1 MGHDK and CDR2 SYGVNS. The CDR3 nucleotides are TGTGCCAGCAGTCGGCCAGGGGGCGGGGAGCAGTACTTC. Translated, it gives CASSRPGGGEQYF.

This clone was seen once. The gene calls are TRBV18 and TRBJ2-2; the D is unclear. V was cut by 6 bases and J by 1 base, with 6 bases left in between. The CDR3 runs 13 residues. The germline V gene has CDR1 KGHSH and CDR2 LQKENI. This chain's CDR3 is CASSTGNTGELFF. Here the CDR3 DNA reads TGTGCCAGCTCCACCGGGAACACCGGGGAGCTGTTTTTT.